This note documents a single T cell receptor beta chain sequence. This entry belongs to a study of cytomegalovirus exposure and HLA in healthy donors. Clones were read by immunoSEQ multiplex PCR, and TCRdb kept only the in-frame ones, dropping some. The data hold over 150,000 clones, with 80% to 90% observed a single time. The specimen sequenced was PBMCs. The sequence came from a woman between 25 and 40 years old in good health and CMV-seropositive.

The DNA for the CDR3 is TGTGCCAGCAGCCGGGACAGATATTACGAGCAGTACTTC. Its protein is CASSRDRYYEQYF. The chain has TRBV6-5 and TRBJ2-7; 7 bases are a match to TRBD1. V dropped 6 bases and J dropped 4; count of bases not matched to a gene: 6. CDR3 size: 13 residues. Germline V gene sequence: CDR1 MNHEY, CDR2 SVGAGI.